This TCR beta chain stems from a study of blood T cells in healthy people across ages. Regarding the study as a whole: With age, beta diversity per million T cells declined roughly linearly, significantly by approximately 40. Naive CD4+ cell counts and diversity both ran higher in long-lived than in aged donors.

With a J-beta primer mix and a sample-barcoded 5' primer, a second PCR ran 7 to 11 cycles. Using its own MiXCR run on the 5' RACE reads, TCRdb lists one record per CDR3 protein. The sample includes about 1.8 million distinct CDR3 sequences, 49% of them seen just once. CDR3 length: 15 residues. Germline V gene data show CDR1 as MDHEN and CDR2 as SYDVKM. J gave up 4 bases and V 0 bases, and 4 bases lay outside the gene matches. In this sample, this clonotype turned up once. What it binds is unknown. Those donating, healthy Caucasian individuals from Russia, were aged 6 to 90. The sequencing sample was made of blood. The receptor was derived from a middle-aged woman in good health. The rearrangement uses TRBV28 and TRBJ1-1; 8 bases align to TRBD1. CDR3 in DNA: TGTGCCAGCAGTTTATGGGACAGGGATGTCACTGAAGCTTTCTTT. Protein sequence: CASSLWDRDVTEAFF. The full variable domain, in which reference TRBV28 and TRBJ1-1 provide the parts outside the CDR3, is DVKVTQSSRYLVKRTGEKVFLECVQDMDHENMFWYRQDPGLGLRLIYFSYDVKMKEKGDIPEGYSVSREKKERFSLILESASTNQTSMYLCASSLWDRDVTEAFFGQGTRLTVV.